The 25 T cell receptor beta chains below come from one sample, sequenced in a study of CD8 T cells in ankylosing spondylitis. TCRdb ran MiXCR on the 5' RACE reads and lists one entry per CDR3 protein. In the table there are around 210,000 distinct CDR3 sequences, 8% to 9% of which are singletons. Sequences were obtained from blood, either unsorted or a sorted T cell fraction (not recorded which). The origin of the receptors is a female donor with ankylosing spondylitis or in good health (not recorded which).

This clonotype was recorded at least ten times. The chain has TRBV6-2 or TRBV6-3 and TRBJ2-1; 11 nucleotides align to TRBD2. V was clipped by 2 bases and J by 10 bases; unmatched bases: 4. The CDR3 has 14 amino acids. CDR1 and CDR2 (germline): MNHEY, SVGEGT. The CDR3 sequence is CASSYLSGRGEQFF. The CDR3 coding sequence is TGTGCCAGCAGTTACCTTAGCGGGAGGGGGGAGCAGTTCTTC.

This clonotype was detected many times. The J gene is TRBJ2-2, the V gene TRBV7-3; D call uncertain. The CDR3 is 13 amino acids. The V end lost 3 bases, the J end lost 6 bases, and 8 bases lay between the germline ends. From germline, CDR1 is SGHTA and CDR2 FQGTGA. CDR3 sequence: CASSFKAAGELFF. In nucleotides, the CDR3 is TGTGCCAGCAGCTTCAAGGCAGCCGGGGAGCTGTTTTTT. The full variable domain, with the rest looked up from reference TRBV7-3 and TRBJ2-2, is GAGVSQTPSNKVTEKGKYVELRCDPISGHTALYWYRQSLGQGPEFLIYFQGTGAADDSGLPNDRFFAVRPEGSVSTLKIQRTERGDSAVYLCASSFKAAGELFFGEGSRLTVL.

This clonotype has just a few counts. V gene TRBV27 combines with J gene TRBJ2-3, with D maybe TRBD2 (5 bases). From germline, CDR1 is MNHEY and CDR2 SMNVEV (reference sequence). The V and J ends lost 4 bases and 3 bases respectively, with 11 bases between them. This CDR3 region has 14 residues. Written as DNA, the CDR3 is TGTGCCAGCAGTTGGCGGCTAGCAACAGATACGCAGTATTTT. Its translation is CASSWRLATDTQYF.

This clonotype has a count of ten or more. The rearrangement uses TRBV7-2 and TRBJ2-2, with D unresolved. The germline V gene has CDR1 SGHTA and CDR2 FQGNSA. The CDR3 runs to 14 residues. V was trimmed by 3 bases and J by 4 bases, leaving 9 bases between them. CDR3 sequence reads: CASSFSTGTGELFF. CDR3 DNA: TGTGCCAGCAGCTTTTCGACTGGCACCGGGGAGCTGTTTTTT.

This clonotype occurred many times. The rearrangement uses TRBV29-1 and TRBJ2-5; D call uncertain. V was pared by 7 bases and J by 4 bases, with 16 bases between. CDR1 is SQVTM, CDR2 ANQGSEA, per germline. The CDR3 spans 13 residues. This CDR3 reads CSDLGPGGETQYF. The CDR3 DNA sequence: TGCAGCGACCTAGGTCCCGGCGGAGAGACCCAGTACTTC.

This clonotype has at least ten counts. CDR3 loop: CASRTGLSTEAFF. CDR3 in DNA: TGTGCCAGCAGAACTGGACTTAGCACTGAAGCTTTCTTT. The V call is TRBV12-3 or TRBV12-4, the J call TRBJ1-1; D call uncertain. V was clipped by 6 bases and J by 4 bases, with 12 bases between them. CDR3 size: 13 residues.

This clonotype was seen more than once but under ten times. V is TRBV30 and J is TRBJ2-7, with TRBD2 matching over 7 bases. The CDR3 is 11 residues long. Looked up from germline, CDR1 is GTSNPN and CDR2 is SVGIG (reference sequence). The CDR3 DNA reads TGTGCTCGGAGCACGGGGGGCGAGCAGTACTTC. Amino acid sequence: CARSTGGEQYF.

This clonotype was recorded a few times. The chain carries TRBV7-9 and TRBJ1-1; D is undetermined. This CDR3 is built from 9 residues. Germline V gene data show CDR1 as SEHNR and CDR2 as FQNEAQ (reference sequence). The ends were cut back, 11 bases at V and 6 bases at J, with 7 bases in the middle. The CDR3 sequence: CAGGAEAFF. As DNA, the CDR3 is TGTGCCGGTGGGGCTGAAGCTTTCTTT.

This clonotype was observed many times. CDR3 DNA: TGCGCCAGCAGCGCCCACAGGGGGCAAGGCAATGAGCAGTTCTTC. This translates into CASSAHRGQGNEQFF. The V gene is TRBV5-1, the J gene TRBJ2-1; 9 bases fit TRBD1. With 4 bases clipped from V and 6 bases from J, the junction kept 8 bases outside the gene matches. Per the germline V gene, CDR1 is SGHRS and CDR2 is YFSETQ. The CDR3 is made up of 15 amino acids. The full variable domain, completed using reference TRBV5-1 and TRBJ2-1, is KAGVTQTPRYLIKTRGQQVTLSCSPISGHRSVSWYQQTPGQGLQFLFEYFSETQRNKGNFPGRFSGRQFSNSRSEMNVSTLELGDSALYLCASSAHRGQGNEQFFGPGTRLTVL.

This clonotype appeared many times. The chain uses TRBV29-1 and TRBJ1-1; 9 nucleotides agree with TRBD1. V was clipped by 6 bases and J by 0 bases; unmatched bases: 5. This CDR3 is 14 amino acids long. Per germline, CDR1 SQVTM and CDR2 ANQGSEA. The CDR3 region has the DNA TGCAGCGTCACCCGGACAGGGGTGAACACTGAAGCTTTCTTT. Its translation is CSVTRTGVNTEAFF.

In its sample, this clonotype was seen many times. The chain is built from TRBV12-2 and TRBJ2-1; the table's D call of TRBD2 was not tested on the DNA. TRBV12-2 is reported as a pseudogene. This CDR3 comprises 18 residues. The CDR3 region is CASRLGREGRLASNEQFF. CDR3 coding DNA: TGTGCAAGTCGCTTAGGGAGGGAAGGGCGACTAGCGTCCAATGAGCAGTTCTTC.

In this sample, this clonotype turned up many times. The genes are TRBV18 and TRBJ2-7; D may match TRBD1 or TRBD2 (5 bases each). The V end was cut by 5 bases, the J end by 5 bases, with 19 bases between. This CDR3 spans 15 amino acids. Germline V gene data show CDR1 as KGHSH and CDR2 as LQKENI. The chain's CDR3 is CASSSTTAALDEQYF. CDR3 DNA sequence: TGTGCCAGCTCATCCACGACAGCGGCTTTGGACGAGCAGTACTTC.

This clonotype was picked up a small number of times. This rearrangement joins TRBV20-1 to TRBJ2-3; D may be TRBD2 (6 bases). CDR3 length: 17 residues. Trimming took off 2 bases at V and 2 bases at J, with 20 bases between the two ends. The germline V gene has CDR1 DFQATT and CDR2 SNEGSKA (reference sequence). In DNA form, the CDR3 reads TGCAGTGCTAGATCCGCACTTTCCGGGAGCCCCACAGATACGCAGTATTTT. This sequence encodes CSARSALSGSPTDTQYF.

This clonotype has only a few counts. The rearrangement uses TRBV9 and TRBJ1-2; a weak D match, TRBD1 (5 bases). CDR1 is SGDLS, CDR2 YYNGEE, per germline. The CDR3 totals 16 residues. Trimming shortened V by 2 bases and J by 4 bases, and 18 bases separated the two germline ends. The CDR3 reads CASSVGAGGRGYGYTF. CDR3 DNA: TGTGCCAGCAGCGTTGGGGCGGGCGGACGAGGCTATGGCTACACCTTC.

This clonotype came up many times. CDR3 in DNA: TGTGCCAGCAGTTGGGGCACCTTGGAGCAGTACTTC. The encoded protein is CASSWGTLEQYF. The rearrangement joins TRBV12-3 or TRBV12-4 to TRBJ2-7; perhaps TRBD1 as D (5 bases). V lost 4 bases and J lost 7, with 11 bases in between. The CDR3 is 12 residues long.

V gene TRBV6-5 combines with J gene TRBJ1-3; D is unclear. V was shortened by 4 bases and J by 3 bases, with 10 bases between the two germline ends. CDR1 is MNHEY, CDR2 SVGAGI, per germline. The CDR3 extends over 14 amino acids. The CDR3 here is CASSSLRNGNTIYF. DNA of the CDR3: TGTGCCAGCAGTTCCCTCCGTAATGGAAACACCATATATTTT.

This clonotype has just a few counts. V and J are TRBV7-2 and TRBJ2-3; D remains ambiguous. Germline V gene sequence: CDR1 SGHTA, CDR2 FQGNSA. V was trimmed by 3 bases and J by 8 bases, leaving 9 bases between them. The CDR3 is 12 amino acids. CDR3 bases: TGTGCCAGCAGCTTCAGCCGAAGTACGCAGTATTTT. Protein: CASSFSRSTQYF.

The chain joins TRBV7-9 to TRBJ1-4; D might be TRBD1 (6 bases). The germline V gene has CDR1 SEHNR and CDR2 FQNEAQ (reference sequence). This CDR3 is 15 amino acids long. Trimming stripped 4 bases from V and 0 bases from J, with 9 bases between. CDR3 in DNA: TGTGCCAGCAGCTCAGGGGAGGCAACTAATGAAAAACTGTTTTTT. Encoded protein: CASSSGEATNEKLFF.

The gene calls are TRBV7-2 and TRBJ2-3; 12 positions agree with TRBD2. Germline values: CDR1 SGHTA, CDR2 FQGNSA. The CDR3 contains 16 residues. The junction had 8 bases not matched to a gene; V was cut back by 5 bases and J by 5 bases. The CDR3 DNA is TGTGCCAGCAGCGAACGACTAGCGGGAGCGGTAGATACGCAGTATTTT. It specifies CASSERLAGAVDTQYF.

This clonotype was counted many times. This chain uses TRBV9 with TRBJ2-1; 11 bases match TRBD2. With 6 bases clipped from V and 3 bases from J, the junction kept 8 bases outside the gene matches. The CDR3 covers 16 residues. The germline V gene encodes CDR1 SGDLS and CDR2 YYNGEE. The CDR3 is CASTTSGSALYNEQFF. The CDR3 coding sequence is TGTGCCAGCACCACTAGCGGGAGTGCCCTCTACAATGAGCAGTTCTTC.

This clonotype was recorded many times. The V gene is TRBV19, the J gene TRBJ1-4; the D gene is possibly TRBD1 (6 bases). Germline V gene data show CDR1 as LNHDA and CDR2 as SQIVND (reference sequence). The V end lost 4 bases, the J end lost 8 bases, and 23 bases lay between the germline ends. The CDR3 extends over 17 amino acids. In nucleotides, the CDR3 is TGTGCCAGTAGTACAAGCTATCCGGTGGGGGGCGACGAAAAACTGTTTTTT. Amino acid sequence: CASSTSYPVGGDEKLFF.

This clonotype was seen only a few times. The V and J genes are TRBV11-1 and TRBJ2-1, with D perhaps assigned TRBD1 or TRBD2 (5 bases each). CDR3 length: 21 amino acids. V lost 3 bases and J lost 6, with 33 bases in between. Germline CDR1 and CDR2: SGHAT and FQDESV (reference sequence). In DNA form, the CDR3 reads TGTGCCAGCAGCTTTCGTTTTGGGCCCTCAAGCGGCCTTCCCCAGGGCAATGAGCAGTTCTTC. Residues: CASSFRFGPSSGLPQGNEQFF.

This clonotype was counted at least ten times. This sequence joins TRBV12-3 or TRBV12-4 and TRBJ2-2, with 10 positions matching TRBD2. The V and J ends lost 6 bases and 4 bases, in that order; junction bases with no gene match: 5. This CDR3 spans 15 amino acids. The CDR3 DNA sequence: TGTGCCAGCAGGACGGGACTAGCGACCACCGGGGAGCTGTTTTTT. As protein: CASRTGLATTGELFF.

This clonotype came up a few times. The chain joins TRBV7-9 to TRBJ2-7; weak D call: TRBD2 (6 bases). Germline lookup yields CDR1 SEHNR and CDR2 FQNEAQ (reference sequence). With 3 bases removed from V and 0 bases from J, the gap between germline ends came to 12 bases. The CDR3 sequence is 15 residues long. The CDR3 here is CASSLGGAASYEQYF. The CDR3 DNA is TGTGCCAGCAGCTTGGGGGGTGCCGCCTCCTACGAGCAGTACTTC.

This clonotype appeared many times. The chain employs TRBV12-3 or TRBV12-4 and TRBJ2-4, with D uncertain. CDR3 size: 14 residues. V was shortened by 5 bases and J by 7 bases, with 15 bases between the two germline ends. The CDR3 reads CASSPRADWNIQYF. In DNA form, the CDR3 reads TGTGCCAGCAGTCCCCGGGCAGATTGGAACATTCAGTACTTC.